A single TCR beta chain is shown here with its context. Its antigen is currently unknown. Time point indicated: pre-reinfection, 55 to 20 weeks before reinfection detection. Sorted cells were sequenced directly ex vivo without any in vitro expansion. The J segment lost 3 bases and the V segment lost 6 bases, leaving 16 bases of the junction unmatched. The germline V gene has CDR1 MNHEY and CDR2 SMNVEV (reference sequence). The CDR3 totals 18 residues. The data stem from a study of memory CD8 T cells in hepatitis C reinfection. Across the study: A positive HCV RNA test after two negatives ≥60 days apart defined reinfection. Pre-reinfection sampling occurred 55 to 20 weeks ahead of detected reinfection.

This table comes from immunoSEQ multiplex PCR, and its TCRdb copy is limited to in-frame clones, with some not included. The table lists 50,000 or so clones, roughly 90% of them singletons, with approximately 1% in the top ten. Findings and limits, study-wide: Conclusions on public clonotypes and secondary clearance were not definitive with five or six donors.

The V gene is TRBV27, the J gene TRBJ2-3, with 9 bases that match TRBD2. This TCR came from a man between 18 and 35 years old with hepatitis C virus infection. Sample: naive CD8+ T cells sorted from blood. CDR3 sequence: CASSPTQREATTTDTQYF. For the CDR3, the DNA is TGTGCCAGCAGCCCCACCCAGCGGGAGGCTACGACTACAGATACGCAGTATTTT.